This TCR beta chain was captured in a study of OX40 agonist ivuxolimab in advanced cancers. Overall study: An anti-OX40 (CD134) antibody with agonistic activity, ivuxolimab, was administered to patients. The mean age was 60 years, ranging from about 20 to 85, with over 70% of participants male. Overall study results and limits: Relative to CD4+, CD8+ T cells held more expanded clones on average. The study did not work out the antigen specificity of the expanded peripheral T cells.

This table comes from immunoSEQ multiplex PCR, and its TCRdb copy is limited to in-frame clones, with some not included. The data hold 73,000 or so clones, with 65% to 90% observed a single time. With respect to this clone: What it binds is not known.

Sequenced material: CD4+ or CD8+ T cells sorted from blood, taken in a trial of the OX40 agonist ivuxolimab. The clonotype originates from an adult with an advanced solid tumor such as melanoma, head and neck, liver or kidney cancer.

This chain's CDR3 is CASSRGTSGYEQYF. DNA for the CDR3: TGCGCCAGCAGCCGCGGGACTAGCGGTTACGAGCAGTACTTC. V is TRBV4-1 and J is TRBJ2-7; TRBD2 aligns across 11 bases. The CDR3 spans 14 residues. Per the germline V gene, CDR1 is MGHRA and CDR2 is YSYEKL. After removal of 4 bases from V and 4 bases from J, the junction contained 3 bases not matched to a gene.